This record looks at one T cell receptor beta chain sequence and its context. Its target is unknown. Sequencing used immunoSEQ multiplex PCR; TCRdb keeps in-frame clones, though not all of them. Of around 51,000 clones listed, over 75% are singletons. Germline CDR1 MNHNY, CDR2 SVGAGI (reference sequence). Trimming took off 7 bases at V and 6 bases at J, with 15 bases between the two ends. The CDR3 consists of 14 residues. The sample is drawn from a study of early stage breast cancer tumors. The overall study: Samples were sequenced at about 9.9-fold average coverage.

Overall study results and limits: Enriched TCRB sequences shared across patients were mostly commonly generated sequences.

The sample was blood. This receptor was obtained from a person aged 35-50 years with breast cancer. This chain links TRBV6-6 with TRBJ1-4, with D tentatively TRBD1 (5 bases). CDR3 nucleotides: TGTGCCAGCAACCTTGACAGCGGAGATGAAAAACTGTTTTTT. This gives the protein CASNLDSGDEKLFF.